The 30 T cell receptor beta chains listed next were all sequenced from one sample in a study of blood T cell repertoires in COVID-19. TCRdb's copy holds only in-frame clones and misses some; the assay was immunoSEQ multiplex PCR. The data contain about 240,000 clones, about 90% of them singletons. Sequencing used PBMCs or T cells enriched from blood (not recorded which). Receptor source: a woman between 40 and 55 years old with acute COVID-19.

V is TRBV6-6 and J is TRBJ1-2; the match to TRBD1 covers 7 bases. Germline loops: CDR1 MNHNY, CDR2 SVGAGI (reference sequence). The V gene end was trimmed by 6 bases and the J gene end by 3 bases; junction bases not matched to a gene: 4. The CDR3 loop spans 13 amino acids. The CDR3 sequence: CASRQGTDYGYTF. CDR3 DNA sequence: TGTGCCAGCAGACAAGGGACAGACTATGGCTACACCTTC.

This clone turned up a few times. The chain carries TRBV19 and TRBJ2-1; TRBD2 agrees at 10 bases. Germline trimming cut 4 bases from V and 15 bases from J; bases unmatched to any gene: 6. Germline CDR1 is LNHDA and CDR2 is SQIVND (reference sequence). CDR3 size: 12 residues. DNA for the CDR3: TGTGCCAGTAGTACAAAGCGGGAGGGGAGGTTCTTC. Encoded protein: CASSTKREGRFF.

The V gene is TRBV11-3, the J gene TRBJ2-3, with 14 bases aligning to TRBD2. Germline V gene sequence: CDR1 SGHNT, CDR2 YENEEA. The CDR3 is made up of 16 amino acids. V lost 4 bases to trimming and J lost 5 bases; unmatched junction nucleotides: 5. The CDR3 bases are TGTGCCAGCAGCTCGGGACTAGCGGGAGATAAAGATACGCAGTATTTT. This encodes CASSSGLAGDKDTQYF.

This chain uses TRBV15 with TRBJ2-1; TRBD2 aligns across 10 bases. J lost 6 bases, V lost 8 bases, and 10 bases had no gene match. CDR3 length equals 15 residues. CDR1 and CDR2 (germline): LNHNV, YYDKDF (reference sequence). The CDR3 spells CATQLPGLASNEQFF. The CDR3 DNA reads TGTGCCACCCAGCTGCCGGGACTAGCGTCCAATGAGCAGTTCTTC.

The chain uses TRBV10-3 and TRBJ2-1, with 8 bases matching TRBD2. The V gene's germline CDR1 is ENHRY and CDR2 SYGVKD. J was trimmed by 6 bases and V by 0 bases; bases with no gene match: 7. The CDR3 length is 16 residues. The CDR3 nucleotides read TGTGCCATCAGTGAGTCCGGAGCGGGGGCTAGCAATGAGCAGTTCTTC. This encodes CAISESGAGASNEQFF.

V gene TRBV9 combines with J gene TRBJ2-7; 7 nucleotides line up with TRBD2. Germline values: CDR1 SGDLS, CDR2 YYNGEE. With V trimmed by 4 bases and J by 2 bases, 6 bases remained unmatched. The CDR3 spans 14 residues. The CDR3 DNA reads TGTGCCAGCAGCACCGGGACTACCCCCTACGAGCAGTACTTC. Protein: CASSTGTTPYEQYF.

The chain links TRBV3-1 (or the pseudogene TRBV3-2) to TRBJ1-1, with D perhaps TRBD1 (6 bases). V dropped 2 bases and J dropped 2 bases, with 9 bases sitting between them. Germline-derived CDR1 and CDR2 are LGHDT and YNNKEL (reference sequence). The CDR3 runs 14 residues. CDR3 DNA: TGTGCCAGCAGCCAATCGGGACATAACACTGAAGCTTTCTTT. This encodes CASSQSGHNTEAFF.

This chain connects TRBV12-2 to TRBJ2-3; the D call in the table, TRBD2, was not verified against the DNA. TRBV12-2 is given as a pseudogene. This CDR3 spans 20 amino acids. Here the CDR3 DNA reads TGTGCAAGTCGCTTAGATGCTGGCCTAGCCGAAAACGGGAGCACAGATACGCAGTATTTT. It codes for CASRLDAGLAENGSTDTQYF.

The chain is built from TRBV7-9 and TRBJ2-3; the D gene is possibly TRBD2 (5 bases). From germline, CDR1 is SEHNR and CDR2 FQNEAQ (reference sequence). CDR3 length: 15 residues. V was shortened by 1 base and J by 6 bases, with 14 bases between the two germline ends. The CDR3 DNA reads as TGTGCCAGCAGCTTAGGAAGGAGGATGGGTGATACGCAGTATTTT. It specifies CASSLGRRMGDTQYF.

The V gene is TRBV19, the J gene TRBJ1-2, with D tentatively TRBD1 (5 bases). Per germline, CDR1 LNHDA and CDR2 SQIVND (reference sequence). Trimming left V 1 base short and J 4 bases short, with 10 bases between. The CDR3 covers 14 residues. The CDR3: CASSIGQKLYGYTF. In nucleotides, the CDR3 is TGTGCCAGTAGTATAGGACAGAAACTCTATGGCTACACCTTC.

This clone was seen once. V is TRBV18 and J is TRBJ2-7, with 7 nucleotides matching TRBD1. The CDR3 runs to 14 residues. Looked up from germline, CDR1 is KGHSH and CDR2 is LQKENI. J was trimmed by 2 bases and V by 3 bases; bases with no gene match: 4. The CDR3 here is CASSPTGTAYEQYF. CDR3 DNA sequence: TGTGCCAGCTCACCGACCGGGACAGCCTACGAGCAGTACTTC.

V gene TRBV5-1 combines with J gene TRBJ2-7; unclear D gene. The length of the CDR3 is 14 residues. Germline V gene sequence: CDR1 SGHRS, CDR2 YFSETQ. Trimming left V 2 bases short and J 0 bases short, with 9 bases between. CDR3 loop: CASSFSPSSYEQYF. DNA of the CDR3: TGCGCCAGCAGCTTCAGTCCAAGCTCCTACGAGCAGTACTTC.

This chain links TRBV7-9 with TRBJ2-1; 7 nucleotides line up with TRBD1. The CDR3 length is 14 residues. Germline V gives CDR1 SEHNR, CDR2 FQNEAQ (reference sequence). Trimming took 4 bases from V and 2 from J; bases not matched to a gene: 2. In DNA, the CDR3 is TGTGCCAGCAGCTCGGGACAGCCCTACAATGAGCAGTTCTTC. Amino acids: CASSSGQPYNEQFF.

V and J are TRBV11-3 and TRBJ2-1; TRBD1 matches at 8 bases. The ends lost 4 bases at V and 7 bases at J; junction bases unmatched: 3. The CDR3 covers 13 residues. Germline CDR1 SGHNT, CDR2 YENEEA. CDR3 DNA sequence: TGTGCCAGCAGCTCGGACAGGGTAAATGAGCAGTTCTTC. This sequence encodes CASSSDRVNEQFF. Full variable domain (missing parts from reference TRBV11-3 and TRBJ2-1): EAGVVQSPRYKIIEKKQPVAFWCNPISGHNTLYWYLQNLGQGPELLIRYENEEAVDDSQLPKDRFSAERLKGVDSTLKIQPAELGDSAVYLCASSSDRVNEQFFGPGTRLTVL.

This chain joins TRBV5-6 and TRBJ2-1, with 9 bases fitting TRBD1. Germline V lookup: CDR1 SGHDT, CDR2 YYEEEE. The V and J ends lost 0 bases and 9 bases, in that order; junction bases with no gene match: 4. The CDR3 spans 14 residues. CDR3 nucleotide sequence: TGTGCCAGCAGCTTGGACAGGGGGCTTGGTGAGCAGTTCTTC. Translated, it gives CASSLDRGLGEQFF. Full variable domain (missing parts from reference TRBV5-6 and TRBJ2-1): DAGVTQSPTHLIKTRGQQVTLRCSPKSGHDTVSWYQQALGQGPQFIFQYYEEEERQRGNFPDRFSGHQFPNYSSELNVNALLLGDSALYLCASSLDRGLGEQFFGPGTRLTVL.

This clone was observed a single time. CDR3 nucleotide sequence: TGCGCCAGCAGCCCAAGACTAGCGGGAGGTTTCGGGGAGCTGTTTTTT. This codes for CASSPRLAGGFGELFF. The gene calls are TRBV5-1 and TRBJ2-2, with 13 bases that match TRBD2. The V gene end was trimmed by 4 bases and the J gene end by 7 bases; junction bases not matched to a gene: 7. The CDR3 covers 16 residues. Germline V gene lookup returns CDR1 SGHRS and CDR2 YFSETQ.

The rearrangement joins TRBV18 to TRBJ2-1; a weak D match, TRBD2 (5 bases). The CDR3 length is 15 residues. Trimming removed 0 bases at V and 6 bases at J, with 12 bases between. Germline CDR1 and CDR2: KGHSH and LQKENI. The CDR3 spells CASSPPPGNSNEQFF. CDR3 DNA: TGTGCCAGCTCACCACCCCCGGGAAACTCCAATGAGCAGTTCTTC. Based on the CDR3 plus reference TRBV18 and TRBJ2-1, the full variable domain is NAGVMQNPRHLVRRRGQEARLRCSPMKGHSHVYWYRQLPEEGLKFMVYLQKENIIDESGMPKERFSAEFPKEGPSILRIQQVVRGDSAAYFCASSPPPGNSNEQFFGPGTRLTVL.

The genes are TRBV6-5 and TRBJ1-1; D call uncertain. Germline values: CDR1 MNHEY, CDR2 SVGAGI. The ends were cut back, 1 base at V and 9 bases at J, with 12 bases in the middle. The CDR3 sequence is 13 residues long. The CDR3 loop is CASSYFDSKQAFF. The CDR3 DNA is TGTGCCAGCAGTTACTTCGACTCAAAACAAGCTTTCTTT.

This clone occurred a few times. V usage is TRBV5-1 and J usage is TRBJ2-1; 10 bases align to TRBD1. Germline CDR1 and CDR2: SGHRS and YFSETQ. This CDR3 has 17 amino acids. V lost 0 bases, J lost 7 bases, and 10 bases stayed unmatched. This CDR3 reads CASSLGVTGGGGNEQFF. DNA for the CDR3: TGCGCCAGCAGCTTGGGCGTGACAGGGGGCGGTGGGAATGAGCAGTTCTTC.

This clone was picked up one time. One end of the junction does not line up with germline, which may come from a read error. The CDR3 reads CASSLGAGTEAFF. CDR3 nucleotides: TGTGCTAGCAGCTTAGGGGCGGGCACTGAAGCTTTCTTT. V usage is TRBV7-7 and J usage is TRBJ1-1; weak D call: TRBD1 (5 bases). From germline, CDR1 is SSHAT and CDR2 FNYEAQ (reference sequence). The CDR3 spans 13 residues.

The chain carries TRBV11-2 and TRBJ1-5; D uncertain. The CDR3 spans 13 residues. With 2 bases removed from V and 6 bases from J, the gap between germline ends came to 8 bases. CDR1 is SGHAT and CDR2 is FQNNGV in the germline V gene. CDR3 coding DNA: TGTGCCAGCAGCTTAAATCGGGGTCAGCCCCAGCATTTT. Its protein is CASSLNRGQPQHF.

The chain has TRBV6-2 or TRBV6-3 and TRBJ2-2; TRBD1 might be the D (6 bases). The CDR3 has 13 residues. The V end lost 4 bases, the J end lost 4 bases, and 7 bases lay between the germline ends. Per germline, CDR1 MNHEY and CDR2 SVGEGT. In nucleotides, the CDR3 is TGTGCCAGCAGTTCACAGGGCACCGGGGAGCTGTTTTTT. Translation gives CASSSQGTGELFF.

The J gene is TRBJ2-7, the V gene TRBV6-1, with TRBD1 matching over 10 bases. CDR1 is MNHNS and CDR2 is SASEGT in the germline V gene. The V segment lost 1 base and the J segment 7 bases; nucleotides outside the gene matches: 7. The CDR3 extends over 15 amino acids. The CDR3 DNA reads as TGTGCCAGCAGTGAAGACGGGACAGGGGCGGGGGAGCAGTACTTC. This codes for CASSEDGTGAGEQYF.

This sequence joins TRBV5-8 and TRBJ2-2; TRBD2 matches at 9 bases. The CDR3 loop spans 17 amino acids. Germline loops: CDR1 SGHTS, CDR2 YDEGEE. V shed 2 bases and J 3 bases; nucleotides not matched to a gene: 8. The CDR3 region is CASSLPLSGSDTGELFF. The CDR3 region has the DNA TGTGCCAGCAGCTTACCACTTAGCGGGAGCGACACCGGGGAGCTGTTTTTT.

The chain carries TRBV9 and TRBJ1-1; 8 bases match TRBD1. This CDR3 is built from 15 residues. Germline V CDR1 and CDR2: SGDLS, YYNGEE. The junction had 5 bases not matched to a gene; V was cut back by 4 bases and J by 0 bases. CDR3 amino acids: CASSPWTGMNTEAFF. The CDR3 coding sequence is TGTGCCAGCAGCCCATGGACAGGGATGAACACTGAAGCTTTCTTT.

V and J are TRBV2 and TRBJ2-3, with D tentatively TRBD1 (5 bases). The germline CDR1 and CDR2 sequences are SNHLY and FYNNEI. The length of the CDR3 is 16 residues. V was clipped by 6 bases and J by 0 bases, with 16 bases between them. CDR3 sequence reads: CASSLLTVTSTDTQYF. CDR3 DNA: TGTGCCAGCAGCCTCCTGACAGTTACTAGCACAGATACGCAGTATTTT.

The count of this clone is one. The V call is TRBV19, the J call TRBJ2-1; 7 nucleotides line up with TRBD2. Germline V gene sequence: CDR1 LNHDA, CDR2 SQIVND (reference sequence). The CDR3 loop spans 14 amino acids. V trimming: 3 bases; J trimming: 3 bases; junction bases outside the gene matches: 2. CDR3 sequence reads: CASSIRTSYNEQFF. The CDR3 DNA sequence: TGTGCCAGTAGTATCAGGACTAGCTACAATGAGCAGTTCTTC. Full variable domain (rest looked up from reference TRBV19 and TRBJ2-1): DGGITQSPKYLFRKEGQNVTLSCEQNLNHDAMYWYRQDPGQGLRLIYYSQIVNDFQKGDIAEGYSVSREKKESFPLTVTSAQKNPTAFYLCASSIRTSYNEQFFGPGTRLTVL.

The chain combines TRBV7-9 with TRBJ1-4; a weak D match, TRBD1 (6 bases). The germline V gene has CDR1 SEHNR and CDR2 FQNEAQ (reference sequence). CDR3 length: 16 residues. The V end lost 2 bases, the J end lost 5 bases, and 15 bases lay between the germline ends. The CDR3 region has the DNA TGTGCCAGCAGCTTACGCCGTACAGGGAAGAATGAAAAACTGTTTTTT. It codes for CASSLRRTGKNEKLFF.

The genes are TRBV28 and TRBJ1-5; possibly TRBD1 for D (5 bases). The CDR3 contains 15 residues. Looked up from germline, CDR1 is MDHEN and CDR2 is SYDVKM. V was cut by 9 bases and J by 2 bases, with 17 bases left in between. CDR3 DNA: TGTGCCAGTACCCCCTTAGGGGTTGGCAATCAGCCCCAGCATTTT. It specifies CASTPLGVGNQPQHF. Filled out from reference TRBV28 and TRBJ1-5, the complete variable domain reads DVKVTQSSRYLVKRTGEKVFLECVQDMDHENMFWYRQDPGLGLRLIYFSYDVKMKEKGDIPEGYSVSREKKERFSLILESASTNQTSMYLCASTPLGVGNQPQHFGDGTRLSIL.

This chain uses TRBV3-1 (or the pseudogene TRBV3-2) with TRBJ1-2; the match to TRBD1 covers 8 bases. Per germline, CDR1 LGHDT and CDR2 YNNKEL (reference sequence). This CDR3 has 15 amino acids. Trimming took 4 bases from V and 2 from J; bases not matched to a gene: 6. The DNA for the CDR3 is TGTGCCAGCAGCCTTGGACAGGGTCGAAACTATGGCTACACCTTC. This translates into CASSLGQGRNYGYTF.